This is a list of T cell receptor beta chains from one sample in a study of cytomegalovirus exposure and HLA in healthy donors. Measured with immunoSEQ multiplex PCR; TCRdb has only the in-frame clones, and not every one. The data show about 130,000 clones, with around 82% seen just once and approximately 10% held by the top ten. The sequenced material came from PBMCs. Receptor source: a man aged 25 to 45 in good health and CMV-seropositive. Each CDR3 is given with its conserved first and last residue. Fields, in order: clone size, J gene, V gene, D gene, CDR3 DNA, CDR3 protein. D genes are given only for firm matches. Rows give clone size only sometimes, using once, few, many, or a class for an expanded clone.

clone_size: -
j_call: TRBJ2-3
v_call: TRBV4-1
d_call: TRBD2
cdr3_nt: TGCGCCAGCAGCCAAGAATCTAGCGGGAGGGCAGATACGCAGTATTTT
cdr3_aa: CASSQESSGRADTQYF

clone_size: -
j_call: TRBJ2-6
v_call: TRBV7-2
d_call: TRBD1
cdr3_nt: TGTGCCAGCAGCTTACAGGGGGTGGGTATGTCCTCTGGGGCCAACGTCCTGACTTTC
cdr3_aa: CASSLQGVGMSSGANVLTF

clone_size: -
j_call: TRBJ1-5
v_call: TRBV19
d_call: -
cdr3_nt: TGTGCCAGTAGTATCTTTAGCGGGCCCCAGCATTTT
cdr3_aa: CASSIFSGPQHF

clone_size: -
j_call: TRBJ2-3
v_call: TRBV5-1
d_call: -
cdr3_nt: TGCGCCAGCAGCTTGAGCGCTAGCACAGATACGCAGTATTTT
cdr3_aa: CASSLSASTDTQYF

clone_size: -
j_call: TRBJ2-7
v_call: TRBV4-1
d_call: -
cdr3_nt: TGCGCCAGCAGCGCCCGACAGTCCACCTCCTACGAGCAGTACTTC
cdr3_aa: CASSARQSTSYEQYF

clone_size: -
j_call: TRBJ2-1
v_call: TRBV5-1
d_call: TRBD1
cdr3_nt: TGCGCCAGCAGCCGGGACAGCAGCTCCTACAATGAGCAGTTCTTC
cdr3_aa: CASSRDSSSYNEQFF

clone_size: -
j_call: TRBJ1-1
v_call: TRBV20-1
d_call: -
cdr3_nt: TGCAGTGCGCAACAGTTTGAAGCTTTCTTT
cdr3_aa: CSAQQFEAFF

clone_size: -
j_call: TRBJ2-2
v_call: TRBV30
d_call: TRBD2
cdr3_nt: TGTGCCTGCGGACTAGCGGGAGAATCCGGGGAGCTGTTTTTT
cdr3_aa: CACGLAGESGELFF

clone_size: -
j_call: TRBJ2-2
v_call: TRBV7-9
d_call: TRBD2
cdr3_nt: TGTGCCAGCAGAGACGCGGGACTAGCGGGAGACCGTAGTAAGCTGTTTTTT
cdr3_aa: CASRDAGLAGDRSKLFF

clone_size: -
j_call: TRBJ2-7
v_call: TRBV27
d_call: TRBD2
cdr3_nt: TGTGCCAGCAGTTTAAGCGGGACCCCCTACGAGCAGTACTTC
cdr3_aa: CASSLSGTPYEQYF

clone_size: -
j_call: TRBJ1-1
v_call: TRBV6-5
d_call: -
cdr3_nt: TGTGCCAGCAGTTACGACAGGATGAACACTGAAGCTTTCTTT
cdr3_aa: CASSYDRMNTEAFF

clone_size: -
j_call: TRBJ1-5
v_call: TRBV7-9
d_call: -
cdr3_nt: TGTGCCAGCAGCTTATATGACAATTCAGGGAATCAGCCCCAGCATTTT
cdr3_aa: CASSLYDNSGNQPQHF

clone_size: -
j_call: TRBJ2-3
v_call: TRBV7-2
d_call: TRBD2
cdr3_nt: TGTGCCAGCAGAAGACTAGCGGGAGGGCCAGATACGCAGTATTTT
cdr3_aa: CASRRLAGGPDTQYF

clone_size: -
j_call: TRBJ2-1
v_call: TRBV29-1
d_call: TRBD2
cdr3_nt: TGCAGCGTTGGTGGACTAGTGGCAAATGAGCAGTTCTTC
cdr3_aa: CSVGGLVANEQFF

clone_size: once
j_call: TRBJ2-1
v_call: TRBV6-5
d_call: -
cdr3_nt: TGTGCCAGCAGTTACGGCTCCCTCGAGCAGTTCTTC
cdr3_aa: CASSYGSLEQFF

clone_size: once
j_call: TRBJ2-1
v_call: TRBV29-1
d_call: TRBD2
cdr3_nt: TGCAGCGTTAATGGATTAGCGGGAGGTCACAATGAGCAGTTCTTC
cdr3_aa: CSVNGLAGGHNEQFF

clone_size: -
j_call: TRBJ2-1
v_call: TRBV9
d_call: TRBD2
cdr3_nt: TGTGCCAGCAGCGTAGGTTTACGCGGGACTAGCGATAGCAATGAGCAGTTCTTC
cdr3_aa: CASSVGLRGTSDSNEQFF

clone_size: -
j_call: TRBJ2-6
v_call: TRBV7-3
d_call: -
cdr3_nt: TGTGCCAGCAGCTTAATAGCCGGTAACTCTGGGGCCAACGTCCTGACTTTC
cdr3_aa: CASSLIAGNSGANVLTF

clone_size: -
j_call: TRBJ2-7
v_call: TRBV7-6
d_call: -
cdr3_nt: TGTGCCAGCTCGCCGCGCTCCGGGGTTGGCTACGAGCAGTACTTC
cdr3_aa: CASSPRSGVGYEQYF

clone_size: few
j_call: TRBJ2-6
v_call: TRBV6-1
d_call: -
cdr3_nt: TGTGCCAGCAGTGAATGGAGCTCTGGGGCCAACGTCCTGACTTTC
cdr3_aa: CASSEWSSGANVLTF

clone_size: few
j_call: TRBJ2-3
v_call: TRBV11-2
d_call: -
cdr3_nt: TGTGCCAGCAGCCGATGGGGCTCTAGCACAGATACGCAGTATTTT
cdr3_aa: CASSRWGSSTDTQYF

clone_size: -
j_call: TRBJ2-5
v_call: TRBV9
d_call: -
cdr3_nt: TGTGCCAGCAGCGTAGCTACTGGAGGTGGAGAGACCCAGTACTTC
cdr3_aa: CASSVATGGGETQYF

clone_size: -
j_call: TRBJ1-1
v_call: TRBV29-1
d_call: -
cdr3_nt: TGCAGCGTTGAAATTTCCGTGGCCACTGAAGCTTTCTTT
cdr3_aa: CSVEISVATEAFF

clone_size: -
j_call: TRBJ2-1
v_call: TRBV4-1
d_call: TRBD1
cdr3_nt: TGCGCCAGCAGCCTGACAGGGGGGCAGCATGAGCAGTTCTTC
cdr3_aa: CASSLTGGQHEQFF

clone_size: -
j_call: TRBJ2-5
v_call: TRBV2
d_call: TRBD2
cdr3_nt: TGTGCCAGCAGTGAAGGCGGGAGGTTTGGGACCCAGTACTTC
cdr3_aa: CASSEGGRFGTQYF

clone_size: -
j_call: TRBJ2-7
v_call: TRBV5-1
d_call: -
cdr3_nt: TGCGCCAGCAGCCCGTTGCCCGAGGATTCCTACGAGCAGTACTTC
cdr3_aa: CASSPLPEDSYEQYF

clone_size: once
j_call: TRBJ2-7
v_call: TRBV29-1
d_call: -
cdr3_nt: TGCAGCGCCCAACCAGCCAGTTTAGTGGAGGGCGAGCAGTACTTC
cdr3_aa: CSAQPASLVEGEQYF

clone_size: -
j_call: TRBJ1-2
v_call: TRBV5-6
d_call: -
cdr3_nt: TGTGCCAGCAGCTTCAGGGGCAGCTCCTATGGCTACACCTTC
cdr3_aa: CASSFRGSSYGYTF

clone_size: -
j_call: TRBJ1-4
v_call: TRBV7-2
d_call: -
cdr3_nt: TGTGCCAGCAGCTTAGTTCTGAATCCGGTTAATGAAAAACTGTTTTTT
cdr3_aa: CASSLVLNPVNEKLFF

clone_size: once
j_call: TRBJ1-5
v_call: TRBV19
d_call: -
cdr3_nt: TGTGCCAGTAATGTTCGTGTTAGCTCACATCAGCCCCAGCATTTT
cdr3_aa: CASNVRVSSHQPQHF

clone_size: -
j_call: TRBJ2-7
v_call: TRBV29-1
d_call: TRBD2
cdr3_nt: TGCAGCGTTGAAACCCGGGATAGCGGGAGTTACGAGCAGTACTTC
cdr3_aa: CSVETRDSGSYEQYF

clone_size: -
j_call: TRBJ1-3
v_call: TRBV6-5
d_call: -
cdr3_nt: TGTGCCAGCAGGTTGACAGGAGGAAACACCATATATTTT
cdr3_aa: CASRLTGGNTIYF

clone_size: -
j_call: TRBJ2-1
v_call: TRBV7-8
d_call: TRBD2
cdr3_nt: TGTGCCAGCAGCCGGGGGGTCTGGGGGCAGTTCTTC
cdr3_aa: CASSRGVWGQFF

clone_size: -
j_call: TRBJ2-5
v_call: TRBV4-3
d_call: -
cdr3_nt: TGCGCCAGCAGCCAGGGTTACCGGGACTACCAAGAGACCCAGTACTTC
cdr3_aa: CASSQGYRDYQETQYF

clone_size: -
j_call: TRBJ2-7
v_call: TRBV18
d_call: TRBD2
cdr3_nt: TGTGCCAGCTCACCGGGACTAGCGGGGCAAGAGCAGTACTTC
cdr3_aa: CASSPGLAGQEQYF

clone_size: few
j_call: TRBJ2-1
v_call: TRBV6-1
d_call: -
cdr3_nt: TGTGCCAGCAGTGAAAAAATGGGGGACTGGGACTTACGTTACAATGAGCAGTTCTTC
cdr3_aa: CASSEKMGDWDLRYNEQFF

clone_size: -
j_call: TRBJ2-1
v_call: TRBV29-1
d_call: -
cdr3_nt: TGCAGCGTTGAAGATCAGAGACCGGGACAATCCTACAATGAGCAGTTCTTC
cdr3_aa: CSVEDQRPGQSYNEQFF

clone_size: -
j_call: TRBJ2-7
v_call: TRBV5-4
d_call: TRBD1
cdr3_nt: TGTGCCAGCAGCTGGGGGACAGGGCCCGCCTACGAGCAGTACTTC
cdr3_aa: CASSWGTGPAYEQYF

clone_size: -
j_call: TRBJ2-3
v_call: TRBV9
d_call: TRBD2
cdr3_nt: TGTGCCAGCAGCTCACTTAGCGGGAGCTTTACAGATACGCAGTATTTT
cdr3_aa: CASSSLSGSFTDTQYF

clone_size: -
j_call: TRBJ2-2
v_call: TRBV5-1
d_call: -
cdr3_nt: TGCGCCAGCAGCCCAGCAGGGTCCGGTCGGGGGGAGCTGTTTTTT
cdr3_aa: CASSPAGSGRGELFF

clone_size: once
j_call: TRBJ1-5
v_call: TRBV7-2
d_call: -
cdr3_nt: TGTGCCAGCAGCTTAGGGGGGGAGGGCAATCAGCCCCAGCATTTT
cdr3_aa: CASSLGGEGNQPQHF

clone_size: -
j_call: TRBJ2-3
v_call: TRBV7-9
d_call: TRBD2
cdr3_nt: TGTGCCAGCAGCCCCTACCCGACTAGCGGGAGCACAGATACGCAGTATTTT
cdr3_aa: CASSPYPTSGSTDTQYF

clone_size: -
j_call: TRBJ1-1
v_call: TRBV29-1
d_call: TRBD1
cdr3_nt: TGCAGCGTTGTGCAGGGGGAAAGTAGCACTGAAGCTTTCTTT
cdr3_aa: CSVVQGESSTEAFF

clone_size: once
j_call: TRBJ2-2
v_call: TRBV7-9
d_call: TRBD2
cdr3_nt: TGTGCCAGCAGCTTTCCTAGCGGGAGTACGGAAAAAGTGAACGGGGAGCTGTTTTTT
cdr3_aa: CASSFPSGSTEKVNGELFF

clone_size: few
j_call: TRBJ2-7
v_call: TRBV9
d_call: TRBD2
cdr3_nt: TGTGCCAGCAGCTTTGAAGCGGGGGGGATGTACGAGCAGTACTTC
cdr3_aa: CASSFEAGGMYEQYF

clone_size: -
j_call: TRBJ1-5
v_call: TRBV19
d_call: -
cdr3_nt: TGTGCCAGTAGTAACCTCAGGGGTTATGGTCAGCCCCAGCATTTT
cdr3_aa: CASSNLRGYGQPQHF

clone_size: -
j_call: TRBJ1-2
v_call: TRBV25-1
d_call: -
cdr3_nt: TGTGCCAGCTCCAGGGGCAGGTATGGCTACACCTTC
cdr3_aa: CASSRGRYGYTF

clone_size: -
j_call: TRBJ2-7
v_call: TRBV5-4
d_call: TRBD2
cdr3_nt: TGTGCCAGCAGCTTTGGACTAGCGGGAGCCTACGAGCAGTACTTC
cdr3_aa: CASSFGLAGAYEQYF